The clone carrying this T cell receptor (beta chain) was seen just once. No antigen is known for it. This sample is part of a study of brain T cells in children with intractable seizures. Findings of the study overall: Patients' HCMV serostatus was unknown; virus specificity rests on CDR3 similarity alone. Pre-surgery blood may have been undersampled, hiding some clones.

The CDR3 is made up of 13 amino acids. J was trimmed by 8 bases and V by 3 bases; bases with no gene match: 4. Sequencing was limited to surgery cases with top T cell transcript signatures in brain tissue. TCRdb keeps only in-frame clones here, not all; method: immunoSEQ multiplex PCR. The sample consists of approximately 110,000 clones, roughly 92% of them appearing once. This specimen was peripheral blood, taken at surgery. The source is a boy less than two years old with hemimegalencephaly and intractable seizures. The chain is built from TRBV12-3 or TRBV12-4 and TRBJ2-3; TRBD2 aligns across 8 bases. The CDR3 sequence: CASSFNGRGTQYF. The DNA for the CDR3 is TGTGCCAGCAGTTTTAACGGGAGGGGTACGCAGTATTTT.